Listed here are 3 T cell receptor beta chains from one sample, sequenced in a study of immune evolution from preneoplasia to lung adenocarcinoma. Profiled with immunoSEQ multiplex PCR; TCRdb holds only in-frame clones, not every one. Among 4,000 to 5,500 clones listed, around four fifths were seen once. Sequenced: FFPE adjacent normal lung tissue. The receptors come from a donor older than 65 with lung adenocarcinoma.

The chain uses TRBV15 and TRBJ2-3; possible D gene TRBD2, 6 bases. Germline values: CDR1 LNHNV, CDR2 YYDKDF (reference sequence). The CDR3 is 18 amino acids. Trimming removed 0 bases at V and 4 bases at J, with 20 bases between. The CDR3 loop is CATSRDLRGGKPSDTQYF. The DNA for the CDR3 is TGTGCCACCAGCAGAGACCTTAGGGGCGGGAAACCCTCAGATACGCAGTATTTT.

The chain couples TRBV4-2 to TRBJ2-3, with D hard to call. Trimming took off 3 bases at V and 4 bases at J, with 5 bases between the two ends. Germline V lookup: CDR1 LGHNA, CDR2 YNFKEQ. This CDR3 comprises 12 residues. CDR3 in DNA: TGTGCCAGCAGCCATCAAGCAGATACGCAGTATTTT. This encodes CASSHQADTQYF.

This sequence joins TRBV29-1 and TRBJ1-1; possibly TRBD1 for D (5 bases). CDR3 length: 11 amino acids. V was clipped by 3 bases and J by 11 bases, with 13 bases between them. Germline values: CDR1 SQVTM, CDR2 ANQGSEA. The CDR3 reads CSVERGSRAFF. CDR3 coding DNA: TGCAGCGTTGAGCGGGGGAGCAGGGCTTTCTTT.